This TCR beta chain was observed in a study of T cell responses to AZD1222 COVID-19 vaccine. Study-level background: Pooled samples include second doses given at about 4 or 12 weeks. Study-wide findings and caveats: Donors, mostly white British, included more females; clonal diversity was possibly underestimated. Regions 160-218 and 743-854 held dominance among vaccine-associated CD4 TCRs, which spanned spike.

The V and J ends lost 5 bases and 5 bases respectively, with 14 bases between them. Per the germline V gene, CDR1 is KGHDR and CDR2 is SFDVKD. The CDR3 covers 15 residues. In regard to this clone: Its antigen is unidentified.

Data came from immunoSEQ multiplex PCR; TCRdb stores just in-frame clones and leaves some out. The data show about 87,000 clones, approximately 87% seen once. This chain links TRBV24-1 with TRBJ2-2; D might be TRBD2 (6 bases). The TCR comes from an adult in good health. Source: peripheral blood, taken on day 0 of AZD1222 vaccination. CDR3 sequence reads: CATSVRGSGTGELFF. The DNA of the CDR3 is TGTGCCACCAGTGTGCGGGGATCCGGAACCGGGGAGCTGTTTTTT.